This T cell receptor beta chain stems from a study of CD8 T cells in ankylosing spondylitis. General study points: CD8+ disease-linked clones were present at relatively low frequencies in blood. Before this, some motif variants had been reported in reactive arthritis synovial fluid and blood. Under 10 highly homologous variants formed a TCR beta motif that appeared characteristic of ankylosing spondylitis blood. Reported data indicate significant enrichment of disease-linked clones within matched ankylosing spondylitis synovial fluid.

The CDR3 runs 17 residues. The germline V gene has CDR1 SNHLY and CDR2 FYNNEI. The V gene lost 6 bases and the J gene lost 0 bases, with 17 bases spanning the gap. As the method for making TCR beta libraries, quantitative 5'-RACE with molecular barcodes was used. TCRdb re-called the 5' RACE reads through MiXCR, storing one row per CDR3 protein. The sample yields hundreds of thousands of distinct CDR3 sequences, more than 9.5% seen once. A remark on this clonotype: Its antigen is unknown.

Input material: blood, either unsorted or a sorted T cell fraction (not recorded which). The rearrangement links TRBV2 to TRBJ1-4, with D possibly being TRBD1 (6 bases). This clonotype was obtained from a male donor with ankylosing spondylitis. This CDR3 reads CASSLAAPGATNEKLFF. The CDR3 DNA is TGTGCCAGCAGCTTGGCGGCTCCAGGGGCAACTAATGAAAAACTGTTTTTT.